The entry that follows covers one T cell receptor (beta chain) sequence. Its antigen target is currently unknown. Base quality data are lacking; no much larger clone is found one base away. The entire isolated RNA was reverse transcribed using the High Capacity cDNA Reverse Transcription Kit, and thus expressed TCRB transcripts were sequenced. Deep immunoSEQ sequencing was applied to naive, central memory and regulatory T cell samples, giving an average of approximately 4 million total reads per sample. Sorted cells were lysed in RLT buffer, and RNA was extracted using DNase-treated RNeasy Micro or Mini kits according to cell number. To prevent cross-contamination, each cell subset was processed individually, whereas patient and healthy donor samples were processed jointly. The immunoSEQ multiplex PCR was used to amplify TCRB sequences from cDNA, yielding 87-bp fragments that span the CDR3 region. Amplicons were sequenced on the Illumina HiSeq platform. The study's processing was this. Synthetic template baselines were used to correct PCR bias computationally, reads within Hamming distance 2 were collapsed, and singletons that could not be merged were discarded. By aligning reads against IMGT, V, D and J genes, CDR3 length, and insertions or deletions at six rearrangement sites were assigned. Within each subset, clonotype counts were normalized to sorted cell number, and only after that were true diversity and Gini coefficients computed with the tcR R package. The overlap coefficient, calculated on TCRB nucleotide sequences, was used to measure repertoire sharing. As a proxy for the pre-selection repertoire, out-of-frame TCRB sequences from naive cells were analyzed. TCRdb carries this immuneACCESS record with in-frame sequences only. Its versions omit some clonotypes, under half of them owing to an unresolved V gene in the studies checked, with the rest unexplained. The V and J calls and clone size are taken from that table; D and trimming were inferred from the DNA. The sample yields around 600,000 clones; roughly an eighth were counted once. About 0.11% of the sample is taken by the ten largest.

The sample belongs to a study of beta chain features in type 1 diabetes (dated by TCRdb to the late 2010s). Study-wide context: Mean age, gender distribution, total cell number and subset yield were not different between patients and healthy donors. A total of over 95,000,000 sorted cells were examined across all samples, and RNA yield correlated strongly with the number of cells per subset. In the study, recently diagnosed type 1 diabetes patients and matched healthy donors were compared on the TCRB repertoires of their sorted circulating CD4+ T cell subsets. Whereas all 30 or so donors provided naive and central memory subsets, regulatory and stem cell-like memory subsets were isolated from just 8 patients and about 8 healthy donors.

Overall study outcomes, separate from this receptor: A moderate but significant shortening of TCRB CDR3 length was observed in type 1 diabetes patients in all four CD4+ subsets. Because cDNA rather than genomic DNA was sequenced, highly expressing activated cells could have been over-represented, although no difference in activation and CD3 levels was found between groups. PCR may preferentially amplify shorter templates, but because patient and control samples were amplified and corrected together, any resulting skew would affect both groups equally. Because small numbers of individuals were included in the HLA sub-analyses, any influence of HLA type on TCRB rearrangement was left unresolved. At VDJ recombination sites, patients with type 1 diabetes made fewer insertions and deleted more nucleotides, a pattern implying thymic rearrangement abnormalities. Naive, central memory and regulatory TCRB repertoires appeared to be more similar among patients than among healthy donors.

From each donor, a single peripheral blood sample of about 110 mL on average was drawn into heparinised tubes. A BD FACSAria II was used to sort naive, central memory, regulatory and stem cell-like memory CD4+ T cells with a panel that included CD45RO, CCR7, CD25, CD127, CD95 and CD27. Every sorted population had a purity above 98%. PBMCs were isolated immediately by Lymphoprep density gradient centrifugation and stained directly without culture. So that batch effects would be minimized, each experiment stained and sorted samples in pairs, pairing one healthy donor with one patient. Trimming costs V 1 base and J 7 bases, and their ends lie 8 bases apart. The CDR3, cysteine through phenylalanine, is 13 amino acids long. Only the CDR3 DNA is retained, 39 bases long and in frame from the first base. CDR1 and CDR2 are read off the germline V gene as MNHEY and SVGAGI.

The chain is encoded by TRBV6-5 joined to TRBJ1-5; a tentative D match to TRBD1 spans 5 bases. The receptor was derived from a young man with type 1 diabetes. Sequenced sample: naive CD4+ T cells from blood. The sample's cell subset or site label, in plain terms: true naive CD4+ T cells. The CDR3 here reads CASSYWKGQPQHF. The nucleotide sequence reads TGTGCCAGCAGTTACTGGAAGGGGCAGCCCCAGCATTTT.